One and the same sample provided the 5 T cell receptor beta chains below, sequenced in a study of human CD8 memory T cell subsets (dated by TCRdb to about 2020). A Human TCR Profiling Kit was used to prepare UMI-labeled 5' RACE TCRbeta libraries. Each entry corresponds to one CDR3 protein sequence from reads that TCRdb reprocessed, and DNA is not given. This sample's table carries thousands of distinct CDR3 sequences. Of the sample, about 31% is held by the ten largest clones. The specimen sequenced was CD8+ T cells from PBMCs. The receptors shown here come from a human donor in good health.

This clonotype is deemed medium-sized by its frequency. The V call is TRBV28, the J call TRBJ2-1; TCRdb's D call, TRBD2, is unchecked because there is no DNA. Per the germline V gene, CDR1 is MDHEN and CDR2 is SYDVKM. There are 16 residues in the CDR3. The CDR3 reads CASSRDSGSTYNEQFF.

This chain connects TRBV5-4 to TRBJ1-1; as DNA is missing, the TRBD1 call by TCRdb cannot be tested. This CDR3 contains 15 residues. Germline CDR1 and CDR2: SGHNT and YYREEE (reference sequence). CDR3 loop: CASSFLWGAATEAFF.

CDR3 protein: CASSLAGLSSYNEQFF. V and J are TRBV5-4 and TRBJ2-1; no DNA is available, so the TRBD2 call from TCRdb remains unchecked. Per the germline V gene, CDR1 is SGHNT and CDR2 is YYREEE (reference sequence). The length of the CDR3 is 16 residues.

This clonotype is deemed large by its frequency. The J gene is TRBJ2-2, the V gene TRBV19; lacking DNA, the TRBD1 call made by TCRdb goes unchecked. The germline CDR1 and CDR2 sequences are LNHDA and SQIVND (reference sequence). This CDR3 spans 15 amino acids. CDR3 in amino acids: CASQSGQVDTGELFF.

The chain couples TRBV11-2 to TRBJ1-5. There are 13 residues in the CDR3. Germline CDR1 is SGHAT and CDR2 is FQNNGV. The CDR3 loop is CASSSSFNQPQHF.